This TCR beta chain came from a study of blood T cell repertoires in COVID-19 (dated by TCRdb to 2018 to 2021). Regarding the complete study: Collaborator samples came from the United States, Italy and Spain and covered acute and convalescent phases of COVID-19. Where HLA class I and class II types were available, the types were taken from metadata supplied by the sample provider, not from assay-based typing. The repertoires were released in a freely available public database intended as a resource for research on the immune response to SARS-CoV-2. Sample metadata almost always included a de-identified subject ID, COVID-19 status, age in years and sex. The prospective study material was composed of cDNA or gDNA derived from T cells, B-cell-depleted T cells, or PBMCs. Subjects who had been exposed to COVID-19, were actively infected with it, or had recovered from it provided the deeply sampled blood TCRbeta repertoires that made up the dataset. Samples came from the ongoing ImmuneRACE study (first 160 participants) plus 1,254 subjects from 6 global collaborators. Beyond this particular receptor, the publication reports: How much clinical and demographic metadata was included differed by source and by participant, and the metadata was provided uncurated.

Reading the germline V gene gives CDR1 KGHSH and CDR2 LQKENI. Inclusive of the bounding cysteine and phenylalanine, the CDR3 is 15 residues long. Here the CDR3 DNA is all that survives: 45 bases in frame from base 1. After removal of 4 bases from V and 1 base from J, the junction retains 5 bases not matched to a gene. Each collaborating institution followed its own protocols to collect whole blood in K2EDTA tubes. Collaborator samples were shipped for TCRbeta analysis as frozen whole blood, isolated PBMCs, or DNA extracted from either sample type. TCRbeta CDR3 regions were amplified from genomic DNA by means of the immunoSEQ Assay, a bias-controlled multiplex PCR. From the authors' description of their analysis: The number of nucleated cells in each sample was estimated by amplification of reference gene primers within the assay. To quantify the absolute abundance of each unique TCRbeta CDR3 rearrangement, sequence reads were collapsed and filtered. Productive Simpson clonality was computed per sample as the square root of Simpson's diversity index over productive rearrangements. This immuneACCESS table, as held by TCRdb, lists in-frame sequences with V and J called but not all clones. Of the missing ones, under half trace to an unresolved V gene in checked studies; the others have no known cause. The D gene and trimming were derived from the DNA, and the V and J assignments and clone size from that table. The sample table shows 50,000 or so clones, and roughly 85% are seen once. 25% of the sample belongs to the ten largest clones.

About this clone: The antigen it recognizes is unknown. No per-base quality is available; no much larger clone lies one base away.

The sample consisted of peripheral blood. The chain is encoded by TRBV18 joined to TRBJ1-1; TRBD1 agrees with 8 junctional bases. The clonotype originates from a man in his 70s with acute or convalescent COVID-19. The CDR3 region: CASSLAGTGNTEAFF. The sequence in DNA is TGTGCCAGCTCACTGGCCGGGACAGGGAACACTGAAGCTTTCTTT.